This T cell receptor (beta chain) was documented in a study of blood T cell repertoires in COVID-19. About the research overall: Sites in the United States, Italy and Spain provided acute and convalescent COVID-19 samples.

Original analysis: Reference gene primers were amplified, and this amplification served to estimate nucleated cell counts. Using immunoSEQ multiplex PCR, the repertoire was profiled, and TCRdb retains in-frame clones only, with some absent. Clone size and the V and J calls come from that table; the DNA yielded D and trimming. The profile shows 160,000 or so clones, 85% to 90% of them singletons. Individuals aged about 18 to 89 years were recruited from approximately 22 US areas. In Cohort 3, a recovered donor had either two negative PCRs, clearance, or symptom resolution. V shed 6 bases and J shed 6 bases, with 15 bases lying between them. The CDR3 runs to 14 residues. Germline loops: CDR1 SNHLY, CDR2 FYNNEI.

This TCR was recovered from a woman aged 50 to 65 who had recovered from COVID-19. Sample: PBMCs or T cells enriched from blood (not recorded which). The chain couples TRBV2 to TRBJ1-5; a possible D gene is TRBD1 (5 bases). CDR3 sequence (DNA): TGTGCCAGCAGCCCACTTCCCGGGGGTCAGCCCCAGCATTTT. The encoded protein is CASSPLPGGQPQHF.